This T cell receptor (beta chain) was obtained from a study of CD8+ T cells in alopecia areata. This clone was found a few times. Treatment noted: oral pan-JAK inhibitor, 5-10 mg twice daily. Germline values: CDR1 MNHNY, CDR2 SVGAGI (reference sequence). V was pared by 4 bases and J by 4 bases, with 14 bases between. This CDR3 spans 15 amino acids. After isolation, RNA underwent reverse transcription to generate cDNA as the sequencing template. TCRdb keeps only in-frame clones here, not all; method: immunoSEQ multiplex PCR. The sample consists of roughly 120,000 clones, roughly 50% of them appearing once.

Specimen: CD8+ T cells sorted from blood, collected at week 4, from a patient treated with tofacitinib. This chain connects TRBV6-6 to TRBJ1-3; TRBD1 might be the D (5 bases). The sequence derives from a human donor with alopecia areata. The CDR3 nucleotides are TGTGCCAGCAGTTTTCATCGGGGCGGGGGAAACACCATATATTTT. Translated: CASSFHRGGGNTIYF.